This T cell receptor beta chain was profiled in a study of a mutant IDH1 vaccine in newly diagnosed glioma. Some clones are missing from TCRdb's copy, which holds only in-frame ones; the method was immunoSEQ multiplex PCR. The sample shows about 54,000 clones, around four fifths of them seen only once. Sample time point: week 35, safety follow-up. What each vaccine dose contained was 300 ug of mutant IDH1 20-mer peptide, accompanied by topical imiquimod. With respect to this clone: The antigen is unknown.

Germline V lookup: CDR1 SQVTM, CDR2 ANQGSEA. V lost 2 bases, J lost 6 bases, and 7 bases lay in between. The CDR3 consists of 12 residues. Here the sequenced sample was PBMCs, taken from a glioma patient whose treatment included an IDH1 peptide vaccine. The TCR originated in a woman aged 18-29 years with glioma. This rearrangement joins TRBV29-1 to TRBJ2-2; D may be TRBD2 (6 bases). In DNA, the CDR3 is TGCAGCGTTGAATCGGGGGCCGGGGAGCTGTTTTTT. This gives the protein CSVESGAGELFF.